These 25 T cell receptor beta chains came from one sample sequenced in a study of T cells in localized non-small cell lung cancer. The table came from immunoSEQ multiplex PCR; TCRdb's copy has only in-frame clones and leaves some out. The sample consists of nearly 35,000 clones, 88% of them appearing once. This specimen consisted of peripheral blood, obtained before any cancer treatment. The receptors were gathered from a woman aged 40-70 years with stage I lung adenocarcinoma.

The rearrangement links TRBV2 to TRBJ2-1; 12 bases fit TRBD2. The junction had 4 bases not matched to a gene; V was cut back by 7 bases and J by 3 bases. The CDR3 length is 15 residues. Germline V gene lookup returns CDR1 SNHLY and CDR2 FYNNEI. This CDR3 reads CASNLLAGGYNEQFF. The CDR3 nucleotides are TGTGCCAGCAATTTACTAGCGGGGGGCTACAATGAGCAGTTCTTC.

This chain links TRBV2 with TRBJ1-2; TRBD1 is a possible D gene (6 bases). CDR3 length: 13 residues. Germline CDR1 and CDR2: SNHLY and FYNNEI. V shed 8 bases and J shed 3 bases, with 13 bases lying between them. The CDR3 is CASCHRTDYGYTF. The DNA of the CDR3 is TGTGCCAGCTGCCACAGGACAGACTATGGCTACACCTTC.

CDR3 sequence: CASSVGQSYNSPLHF. The CDR3 DNA is TGTGCCAGCAGCGTAGGACAGTCATATAATTCACCCCTCCACTTT. The chain employs TRBV9 and TRBJ1-6; tentative D call: TRBD1 (5 bases). V lost 0 bases and J lost 4, with 8 bases in between. Per germline, CDR1 SGDLS and CDR2 YYNGEE. This CDR3 region has 15 residues.

J is TRBJ1-5 and V is TRBV7-2; maybe TRBD1 (5 bases). The germline V and J ends were trimmed by 2 bases and 3 bases, with 8 bases remaining between them. The CDR3 contains 14 residues. Germline V gives CDR1 SGHTA, CDR2 FQGNSA. CDR3 amino acids: CASSLQGSNQPQHF. In DNA, the CDR3 is TGTGCCAGCAGCTTACAGGGTTCCAATCAGCCCCAGCATTTT.

The chain recombines TRBV10-3 with TRBJ2-1; 9 bases line up with TRBD1. The CDR3 covers 18 residues. The V and J ends lost 2 bases and 7 bases, in that order; junction bases with no gene match: 15. Germline CDR1 reads ENHRY; CDR2 reads SYGVKD. CDR3 sequence reads: CAISETWAGQGIKNEQFF. DNA for the CDR3: TGTGCCATCAGTGAGACGTGGGCCGGACAGGGGATAAAGAATGAGCAGTTCTTC.

The V gene is TRBV4-2, the J gene TRBJ2-3; D may be TRBD2 (6 bases). V was cut by 0 bases and J by 14 bases, with 18 bases left in between. The CDR3 spans 14 residues. The V gene's germline CDR1 is LGHNA and CDR2 YNFKEQ. CDR3 residues: CASSQDRIGGVPYF. CDR3 nucleotide sequence: TGTGCCAGCAGCCAAGATCGAATCGGCGGGGTGCCGTATTTT.

A single count supports this clone. The chain is built from TRBV2 and TRBJ2-5; D may be TRBD1 (5 bases). The germline V gene has CDR1 SNHLY and CDR2 FYNNEI. With 0 bases removed from V and 0 bases from J, the gap between germline ends came to 11 bases. This CDR3 is built from 16 residues. The CDR3 bases are TGTGCCAGCAGTGAAGCTGGGGCAGGGTACCAAGAGACCCAGTACTTC. Translating it yields CASSEAGAGYQETQYF.

The chain recombines TRBV7-2 with TRBJ1-4; D gene unclear. CDR3 length: 13 residues. CDR1 SGHTA and CDR2 FQGNSA come from the germline V gene. V was trimmed by 3 bases and J by 8 bases, leaving 10 bases between them. This CDR3 reads CASSFGRGEKLFF. The CDR3 DNA is TGTGCCAGCAGCTTTGGGAGAGGAGAAAAACTGTTTTTT.

The chain is built from TRBV27 and TRBJ2-1, with unresolved D. This CDR3 has 13 amino acids. V was pared by 3 bases and J by 6 bases, with 9 bases between. CDR1 is MNHEY, CDR2 SMNVEV, per germline (reference sequence). DNA of the CDR3: TGTGCCAGCAGTTTGTCCAGAATCAATGAGCAGTTCTTC. It encodes CASSLSRINEQFF.

CDR3 protein: CASSDQLAGGSYNEQFF. In DNA form, the CDR3 reads TGTGCCAGCAGCGACCAACTAGCGGGGGGCTCCTACAATGAGCAGTTCTTC. The V and J genes are TRBV9 and TRBJ2-1, with 12 bases matching TRBD2. V lost 3 bases and J lost 0; bases outside the gene matches: 4. The CDR3 runs 17 residues. CDR1 and CDR2 (germline): SGDLS, YYNGEE.

The chain combines TRBV7-2 with TRBJ1-2; D unclear. This CDR3 is built from 15 residues. Deletions cut 1 base from V and 0 bases from J, with 9 bases between. Germline V gene sequence: CDR1 SGHTA, CDR2 FQGNSA. This chain's CDR3 is CASSLDRSANYGYTF. The CDR3, as DNA: TGTGCCAGCAGCTTAGATAGGTCAGCTAACTATGGCTACACCTTC.

The CDR3 DNA is TGTGCCAGTAGTATCGGACAGGGGTACACCGGGGAGCTGTTTTTT. As protein: CASSIGQGYTGELFF. The chain combines TRBV19 with TRBJ2-2, with 9 bases aligning to TRBD1. CDR1 and CDR2 (germline): LNHDA, SQIVND (reference sequence). The CDR3 runs 15 residues. With 3 bases clipped from V and 3 bases from J, the junction kept 2 bases outside the gene matches. The full variable domain, with the rest looked up from reference TRBV19 and TRBJ2-2, is DGGITQSPKYLFRKEGQNVTLSCEQNLNHDAMYWYRQDPGQGLRLIYYSQIVNDFQKGDIAEGYSVSREKKESFPLTVTSAQKNPTAFYLCASSIGQGYTGELFFGEGSRLTVL.

This chain uses TRBV9 with TRBJ2-3; TRBD2 agrees at 15 bases. The CDR3 covers 19 residues. After removal of 0 bases from V and 4 bases from J, the junction contained 9 bases not matched to a gene. Germline V gene sequence: CDR1 SGDLS, CDR2 YYNGEE. The CDR3 protein is CASSVEGLAGGPRADTQYF. The CDR3 coding sequence is TGTGCCAGCAGCGTAGAAGGACTAGCGGGGGGGCCCCGGGCAGATACGCAGTATTTT.

The V call is TRBV29-1, the J call TRBJ2-5; TRBD1 agrees at 7 bases. CDR1 SQVTM and CDR2 ANQGSEA come from the germline V gene. This CDR3 spans 13 amino acids. The V segment lost 4 bases and the J segment 1 base; nucleotides outside the gene matches: 3. CDR3 amino acids: CSVVTGSQETQYF. The CDR3 DNA reads TGCAGCGTTGTGACAGGGAGCCAAGAGACCCAGTACTTC.

The chain is built from TRBV7-3 and TRBJ1-2; D perhaps matches TRBD1 (6 bases). This CDR3 has 17 residues. The V end lost 2 bases, the J end lost 0 bases, and 16 bases lay between the germline ends. The germline V gene encodes CDR1 SGHTA and CDR2 FQGTGA. Written as DNA, the CDR3 is TGTGCCAGCAGCTTATCGGCATGGGGGGCGTCTAACTATGGCTACACCTTC. Encoded protein: CASSLSAWGASNYGYTF.

The chain is built from TRBV5-8 and TRBJ2-1; no reliable D call. CDR3 length equals 17 residues. Trimming removed 3 bases at V and 0 bases at J, with 16 bases between. Germline V CDR1 and CDR2: SGHTS, YDEGEE. The CDR3 coding sequence is TGTGCCAGCAGCTACTCCACATCCATAAGCTCCTACAATGAGCAGTTCTTC. This codes for CASSYSTSISSYNEQFF.

Turning to this clone: At one end, the junction sequence differs from germline, possibly due to a read error. The chain has TRBV19 and TRBJ1-1; no definite D call. The germline CDR1 and CDR2 sequences are LNHDA and SQIVND (reference sequence). The CDR3 runs to 13 residues. CDR3 in amino acids: CASSIGLNIEAFF. CDR3 nucleotides: TGTGCCAGTAGTATCGGCTTGAACATTGAAGCTTTCTTT.

This clone was detected once. The DNA of the CDR3 is TGTGCCAGCAGCTCGTACAGGGGAGAGGGGTCACCCCTCCACTTT. It codes for CASSSYRGEGSPLHF. The chain joins TRBV7-8 to TRBJ1-6, with TRBD1 identical over 7 bases. CDR3 length: 15 residues. Trimming took 4 bases from V and 10 from J; bases not matched to a gene: 10. Germline V gene sequence: CDR1 SGHVS, CDR2 FQNEAQ.

The genes are TRBV14 and TRBJ1-1; D may be TRBD1 (5 bases). This CDR3 has 19 residues. CDR1 is SGHDN and CDR2 is FVKESK in the germline V gene. Trimming took off 2 bases at V and 2 bases at J, with 24 bases between the two ends. Here the CDR3 reads CASSQPFDRESVLNTEAFF. CDR3 sequence (DNA): TGTGCCAGCAGCCAACCATTCGACAGAGAGTCAGTCCTTAACACTGAAGCTTTCTTT.

The J gene is TRBJ1-2, the V gene TRBV27, with 9 nucleotides matching TRBD1. Germline lookup yields CDR1 MNHEY and CDR2 SMNVEV (reference sequence). J gave up 6 bases and V 5 bases, and 7 bases lay outside the gene matches. The CDR3 spans 14 residues. The chain's CDR3 is CASSKERTGDGYTF. CDR3 nucleotides: TGTGCCAGCAGTAAGGAGAGGACAGGGGATGGCTACACCTTC.

The J gene is TRBJ1-2, the V gene TRBV10-3; TRBD1 is a possible D gene (5 bases). V was shortened by 11 bases and J by 0 bases, with 10 bases between the two germline ends. Germline V gene lookup returns CDR1 ENHRY and CDR2 SYGVKD. This CDR3 is 12 amino acids long. This CDR3 is CALQDSNYGYTF. Written as DNA, the CDR3 is TGTGCCTTACAGGATTCTAACTATGGCTACACCTTC.

The chain is built from TRBV4-1 and TRBJ1-2; D gene uncertain. This CDR3 has 15 amino acids. The germline V gene has CDR1 MGHRA and CDR2 YSYEKL. V shed 0 bases and J shed 0 bases, with 8 bases lying between them. CDR3: CASSQDSGANYGYTF. The CDR3 nucleotides are TGCGCCAGCAGCCAAGACAGCGGGGCTAACTATGGCTACACCTTC.

This sequence joins TRBV19 and TRBJ2-1, with 10 bases fitting TRBD2. V dropped 6 bases and J dropped 0; count of bases not matched to a gene: 11. CDR1 LNHDA and CDR2 SQIVND come from the germline V gene (reference sequence). This CDR3 comprises 18 residues. The CDR3 DNA reads as TGTGCCAGTAGCAGGAGGCTAGCGGGGGAGAGCTCCTACAATGAGCAGTTCTTC. Translating it yields CASSRRLAGESSYNEQFF. Full variable domain (missing parts from reference TRBV19 and TRBJ2-1): DGGITQSPKYLFRKEGQNVTLSCEQNLNHDAMYWYRQDPGQGLRLIYYSQIVNDFQKGDIAEGYSVSREKKESFPLTVTSAQKNPTAFYLCASSRRLAGESSYNEQFFGPGTRLTVL.

The chain uses TRBV6-1 and TRBJ2-7; TRBD1 agrees at 9 bases. Trimming cost V 2 bases and J 5 bases; bases outside gene matches: 7. Germline lookup yields CDR1 MNHNS and CDR2 SASEGT. The CDR3 contains 15 residues. CDR3 amino acids: CASSEKGTGFHEQYF. The CDR3 nucleotides read TGTGCCAGCAGTGAAAAGGGGACAGGGTTCCACGAGCAGTACTTC.

The chain links TRBV27 to TRBJ1-5, with unresolved D. V lost 2 bases to trimming and J lost 0 bases, with 8 bases between them. The CDR3 is made up of 15 amino acids. The V gene's germline CDR1 is MNHEY and CDR2 SMNVEV (reference sequence). CDR3 sequence reads: CASSLTVYSNQPQHF. In DNA form, the CDR3 reads TGTGCCAGCAGTTTAACCGTTTATAGCAATCAGCCCCAGCATTTT.